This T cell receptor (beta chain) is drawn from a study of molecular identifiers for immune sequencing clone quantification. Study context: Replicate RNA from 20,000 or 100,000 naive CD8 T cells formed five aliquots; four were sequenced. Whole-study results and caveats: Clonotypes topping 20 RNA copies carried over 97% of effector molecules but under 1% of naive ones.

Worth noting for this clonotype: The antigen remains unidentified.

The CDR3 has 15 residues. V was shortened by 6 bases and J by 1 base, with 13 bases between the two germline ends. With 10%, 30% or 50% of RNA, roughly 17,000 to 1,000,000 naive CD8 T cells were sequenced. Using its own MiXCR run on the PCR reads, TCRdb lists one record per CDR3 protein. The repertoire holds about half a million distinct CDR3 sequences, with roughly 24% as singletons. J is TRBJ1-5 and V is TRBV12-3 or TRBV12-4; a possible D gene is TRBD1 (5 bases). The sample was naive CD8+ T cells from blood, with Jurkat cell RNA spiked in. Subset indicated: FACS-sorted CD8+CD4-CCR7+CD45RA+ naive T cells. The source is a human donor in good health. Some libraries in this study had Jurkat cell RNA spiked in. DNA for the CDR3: TGTGCCAGCAGCCTCTCATACAGGAGCAATCAGCCCCAGCATTTT. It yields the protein CASSLSYRSNQPQHF.